This TCR beta chain comes out of a study of cytomegalovirus exposure and HLA in healthy donors. Study-wide points: First-cohort TCR clusters were later found to tend to co-occur in the roughly 130 validation repertoires. A classifier reportedly called cytomegalovirus status with high sensitivity and specificity. Investigators reported 164 TCR beta chains as tied to cytomegalovirus. The majority of TCR sequences were rare, yet some public TCRs appeared in many donors.

With respect to this clone: Its antigen is not known.

The repertoire was sequenced with immunoSEQ multiplex PCR; TCRdb's copy has only in-frame clones and lacks some. The sample records over 200,000 clones, around 90% being singletons. The germline gives CDR1 MNHEY, CDR2 SMNVEV (reference sequence). The V gene lost 5 bases and the J gene lost 6 bases, with 10 bases spanning the gap. This CDR3 is built from 13 residues. Material for sequencing was PBMCs. This rearrangement joins TRBV27 to TRBJ2-2; D unresolved. The sequence derives from a woman aged 25-40 years in good health and CMV-seronegative. This CDR3 is CASSPIRSGELFF. CDR3 nucleotide sequence: TGTGCCAGCAGTCCTATTCGTTCCGGGGAGCTGTTTTTT.